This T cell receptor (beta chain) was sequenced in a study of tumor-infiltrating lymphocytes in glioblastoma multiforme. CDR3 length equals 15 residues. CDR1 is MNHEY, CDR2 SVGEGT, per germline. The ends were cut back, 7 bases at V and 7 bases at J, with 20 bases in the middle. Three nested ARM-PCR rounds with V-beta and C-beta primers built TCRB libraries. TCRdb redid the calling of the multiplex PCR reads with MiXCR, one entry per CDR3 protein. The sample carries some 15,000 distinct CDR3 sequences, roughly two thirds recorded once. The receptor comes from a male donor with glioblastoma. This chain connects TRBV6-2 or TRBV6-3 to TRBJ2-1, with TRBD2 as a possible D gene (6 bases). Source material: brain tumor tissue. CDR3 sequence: CASTLGTHPINEQFF. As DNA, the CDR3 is TGTGCCAGCACCCTAGGGACTCATCCTATAAATGAGCAGTTCTTC.